This T cell receptor (beta chain) was sequenced during a study of blood T cell repertoires in COVID-19 (dated by TCRdb to the early 2020s). A note on the overall study: Collaborator samples came from the United States, Italy and Spain and covered acute and convalescent phases of COVID-19. The samples were drawn from the first 160 participants of the ongoing ImmuneRACE study and from 1,200 or so subjects provided by 6 global collaborators. Deeply sampled blood TCRbeta repertoires from subjects exposed to, actively infected with, or recovered from COVID-19 were included in the dataset. HLA class I and class II types, where available, came from metadata supplied by the sample provider rather than from assay-based typing. The repertoires were released in a freely available public database meant as a resource for research on the immune response to SARS-CoV-2. The prospective study material was composed of cDNA or gDNA derived from T cells, B-cell-depleted T cells, or PBMCs. Nearly every sample came with metadata listing a de-identified subject ID, COVID-19 status, age in years and sex. The research as a whole found: How much clinical and demographic metadata was included differed by source and by participant, and the metadata was provided uncurated.

Concerning this clone itself: Its recognized antigen is unknown. No much larger clone exists at a distance of one base, and base qualities are not known.

The immunoSEQ Assay, a bias-controlled multiplex PCR, was used to amplify TCRbeta CDR3 regions from genomic DNA. Turning to the authors' computational methods: Within the assay, amplification of reference gene primers was used to estimate how many nucleated cells each sample contained. To quantify the absolute abundance of each unique TCRbeta CDR3 rearrangement, sequence reads were collapsed and filtered. For each sample, productive Simpson clonality was calculated by taking the square root of Simpson's diversity index across productive rearrangements. Held by TCRdb, this immuneACCESS table contains in-frame sequences only and omits some clones. Under half of the omission traces to an unresolved V gene where checked; the cause of the rest is unknown. For V, J and clone size, that table is used; D and trimming come from the DNA. The sample has 210,000 or so clones on record, about 88% of them singletons. Roughly 5% of the sample goes to the ten largest clones.

Whole blood was collected in K2EDTA tubes by collaborating institutions according to the institutions' own protocols. For TCRbeta analysis, collaborator samples were shipped as frozen whole blood, as isolated PBMCs, or as DNA extracted from either sample type. The junction shows trimming of 4 bases on V and 7 bases on J, and the gene matches do not reach 7 bases of it. CDR1 and CDR2 were assigned from the germline V gene as KGHSH and LQKENI. The CDR3 covers 14 residues, taking in both the cysteine and the phenylalanine. Only the CDR3 region is kept as DNA, spanning 42 bases read in frame from base 1.

The rearrangement joined TRBV18 to TRBJ1-2; 9 middle bases align to TRBD1. The source of this sequence is a middle-aged woman with acute or convalescent COVID-19. Sequencing was performed on peripheral blood. The nucleotide sequence is TGTGCCAGCTCACAAGTCCGGGACAGGGTTGGCTACACCTTC. Translated, this gives CASSQVRDRVGYTF.